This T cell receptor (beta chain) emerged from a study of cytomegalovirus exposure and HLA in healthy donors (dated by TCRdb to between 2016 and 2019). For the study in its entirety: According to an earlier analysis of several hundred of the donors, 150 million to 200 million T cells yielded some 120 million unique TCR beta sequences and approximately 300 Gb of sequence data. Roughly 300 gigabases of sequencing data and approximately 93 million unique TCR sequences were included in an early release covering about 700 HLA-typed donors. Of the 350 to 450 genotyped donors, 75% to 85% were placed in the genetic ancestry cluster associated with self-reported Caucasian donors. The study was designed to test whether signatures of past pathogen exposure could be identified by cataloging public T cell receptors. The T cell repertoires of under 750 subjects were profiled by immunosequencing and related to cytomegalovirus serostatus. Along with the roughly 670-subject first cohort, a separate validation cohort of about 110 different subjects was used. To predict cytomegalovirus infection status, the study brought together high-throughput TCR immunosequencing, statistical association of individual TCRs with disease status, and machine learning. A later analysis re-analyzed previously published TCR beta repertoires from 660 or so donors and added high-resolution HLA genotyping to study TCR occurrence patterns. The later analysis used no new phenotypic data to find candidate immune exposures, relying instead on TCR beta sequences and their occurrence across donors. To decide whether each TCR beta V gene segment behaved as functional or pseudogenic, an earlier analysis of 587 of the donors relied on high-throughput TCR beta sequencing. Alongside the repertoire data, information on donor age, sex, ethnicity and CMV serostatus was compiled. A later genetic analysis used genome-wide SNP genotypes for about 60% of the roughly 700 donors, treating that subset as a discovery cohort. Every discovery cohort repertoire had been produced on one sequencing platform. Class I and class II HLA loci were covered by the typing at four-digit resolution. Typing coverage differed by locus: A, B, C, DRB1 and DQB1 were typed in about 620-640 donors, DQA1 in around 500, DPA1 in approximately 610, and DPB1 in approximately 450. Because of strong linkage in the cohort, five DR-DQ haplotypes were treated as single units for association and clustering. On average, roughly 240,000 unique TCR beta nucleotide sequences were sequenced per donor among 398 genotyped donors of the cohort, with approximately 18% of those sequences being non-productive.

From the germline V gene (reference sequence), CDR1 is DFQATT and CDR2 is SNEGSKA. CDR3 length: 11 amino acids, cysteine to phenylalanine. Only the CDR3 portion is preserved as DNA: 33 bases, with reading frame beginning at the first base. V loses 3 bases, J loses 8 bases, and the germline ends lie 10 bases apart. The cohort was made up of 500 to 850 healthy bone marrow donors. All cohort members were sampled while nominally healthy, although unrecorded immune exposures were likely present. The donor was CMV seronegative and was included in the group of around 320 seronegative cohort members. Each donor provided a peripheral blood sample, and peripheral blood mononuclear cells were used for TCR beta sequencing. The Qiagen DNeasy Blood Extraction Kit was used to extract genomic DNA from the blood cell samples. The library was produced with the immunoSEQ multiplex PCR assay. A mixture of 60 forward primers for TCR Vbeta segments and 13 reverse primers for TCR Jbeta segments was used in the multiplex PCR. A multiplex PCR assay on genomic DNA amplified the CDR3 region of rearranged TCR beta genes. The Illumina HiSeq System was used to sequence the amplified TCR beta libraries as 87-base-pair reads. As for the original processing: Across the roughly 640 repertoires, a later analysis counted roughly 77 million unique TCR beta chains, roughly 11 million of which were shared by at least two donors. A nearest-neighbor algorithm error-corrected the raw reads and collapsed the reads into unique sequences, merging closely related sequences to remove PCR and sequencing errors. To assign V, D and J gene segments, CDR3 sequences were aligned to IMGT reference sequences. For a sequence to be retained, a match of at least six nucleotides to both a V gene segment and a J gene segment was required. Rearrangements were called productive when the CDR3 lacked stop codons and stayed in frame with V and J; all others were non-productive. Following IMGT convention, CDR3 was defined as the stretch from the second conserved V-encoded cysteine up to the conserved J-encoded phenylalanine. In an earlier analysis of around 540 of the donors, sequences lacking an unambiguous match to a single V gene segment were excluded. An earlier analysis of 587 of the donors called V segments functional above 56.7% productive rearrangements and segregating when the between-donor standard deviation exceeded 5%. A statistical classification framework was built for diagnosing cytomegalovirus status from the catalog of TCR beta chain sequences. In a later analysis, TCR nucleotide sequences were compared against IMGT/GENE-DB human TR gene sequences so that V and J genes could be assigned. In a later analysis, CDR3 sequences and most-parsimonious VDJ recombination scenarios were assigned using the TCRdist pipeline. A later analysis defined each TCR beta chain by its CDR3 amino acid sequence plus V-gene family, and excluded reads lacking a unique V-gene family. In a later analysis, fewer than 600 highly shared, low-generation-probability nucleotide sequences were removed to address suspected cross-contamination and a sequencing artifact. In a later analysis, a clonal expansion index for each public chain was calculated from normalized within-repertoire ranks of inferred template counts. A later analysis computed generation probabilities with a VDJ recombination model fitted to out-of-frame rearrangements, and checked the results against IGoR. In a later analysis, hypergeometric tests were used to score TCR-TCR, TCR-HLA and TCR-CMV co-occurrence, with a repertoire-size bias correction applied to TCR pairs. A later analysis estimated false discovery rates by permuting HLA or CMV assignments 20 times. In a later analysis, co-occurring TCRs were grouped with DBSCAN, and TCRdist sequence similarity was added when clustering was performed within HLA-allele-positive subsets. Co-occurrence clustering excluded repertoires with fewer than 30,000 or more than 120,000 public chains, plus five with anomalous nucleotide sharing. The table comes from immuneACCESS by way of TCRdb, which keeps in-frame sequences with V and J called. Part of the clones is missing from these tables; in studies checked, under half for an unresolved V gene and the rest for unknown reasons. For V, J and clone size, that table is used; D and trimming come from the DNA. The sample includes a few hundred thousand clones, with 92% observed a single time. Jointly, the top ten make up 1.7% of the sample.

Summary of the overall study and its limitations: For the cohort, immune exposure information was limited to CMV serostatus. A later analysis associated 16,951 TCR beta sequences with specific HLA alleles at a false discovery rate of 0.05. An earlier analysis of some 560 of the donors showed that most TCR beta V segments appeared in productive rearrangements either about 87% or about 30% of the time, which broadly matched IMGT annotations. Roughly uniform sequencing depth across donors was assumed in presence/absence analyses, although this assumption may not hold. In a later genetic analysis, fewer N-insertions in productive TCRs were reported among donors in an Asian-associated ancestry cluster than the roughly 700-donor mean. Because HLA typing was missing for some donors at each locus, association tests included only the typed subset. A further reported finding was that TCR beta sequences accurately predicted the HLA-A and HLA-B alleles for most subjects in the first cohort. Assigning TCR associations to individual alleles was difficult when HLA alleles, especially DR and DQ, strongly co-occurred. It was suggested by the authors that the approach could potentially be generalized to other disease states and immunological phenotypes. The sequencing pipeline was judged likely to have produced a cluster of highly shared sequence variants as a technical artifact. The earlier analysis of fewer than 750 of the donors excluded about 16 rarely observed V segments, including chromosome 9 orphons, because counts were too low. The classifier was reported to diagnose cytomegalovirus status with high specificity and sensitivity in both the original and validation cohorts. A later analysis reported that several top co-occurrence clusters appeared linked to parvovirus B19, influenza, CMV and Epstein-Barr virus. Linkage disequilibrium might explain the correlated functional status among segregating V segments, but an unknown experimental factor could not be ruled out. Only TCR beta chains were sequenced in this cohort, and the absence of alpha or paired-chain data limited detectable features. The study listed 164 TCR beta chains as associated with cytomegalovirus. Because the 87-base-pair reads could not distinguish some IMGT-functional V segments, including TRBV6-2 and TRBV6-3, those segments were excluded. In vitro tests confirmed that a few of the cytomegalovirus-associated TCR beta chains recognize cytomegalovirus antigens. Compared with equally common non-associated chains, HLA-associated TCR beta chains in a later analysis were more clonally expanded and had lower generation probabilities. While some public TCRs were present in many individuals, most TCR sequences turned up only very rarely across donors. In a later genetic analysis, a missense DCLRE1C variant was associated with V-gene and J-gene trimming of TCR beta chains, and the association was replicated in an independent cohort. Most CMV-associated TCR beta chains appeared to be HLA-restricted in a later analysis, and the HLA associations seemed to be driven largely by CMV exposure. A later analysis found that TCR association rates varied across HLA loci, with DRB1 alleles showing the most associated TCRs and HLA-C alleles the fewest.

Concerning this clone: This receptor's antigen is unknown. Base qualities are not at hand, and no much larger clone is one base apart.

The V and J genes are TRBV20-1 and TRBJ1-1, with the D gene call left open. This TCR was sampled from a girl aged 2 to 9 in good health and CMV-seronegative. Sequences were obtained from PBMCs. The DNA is TGCAGTGCTAGCGTTACGGGAGAAGCTTTCTTT. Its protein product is CSASVTGEAFF.